This is a list of T cell receptor beta chains from one sample in a study of blood T cell repertoires in COVID-19. Using immunoSEQ multiplex PCR, the repertoire was profiled, and TCRdb retains in-frame clones only, with some absent. This table holds around 40,000 clones, approximately 96% found once. The sample was peripheral blood. Every receptor here comes from a human donor with active COVID-19. The donor label of this sample is uncertain. CDR3s include the opening cysteine and the closing phenylalanine or tryptophan. A D gene is named only where the DNA matches it firmly. Clone size appears in some rows only: once, few, many, or a class for an expanded clone.

clone_size j_call d_call v_call cdr3_aa cdr3_nt
. TRBJ1-1 . TRBV6-5 CASRVDRNTEAFF TGTGCCAGCAGGGTCGACAGGAACACTGAAGCTTTCTTT
. TRBJ1-2 . TRBV18 CASSPSDYSYGYTF TGTGCCAGCTCACCAAGCGATTACTCCTATGGCTACACCTTC
. TRBJ2-3 TRBD2 TRBV6-4 CASSDSAGGTTDTQYF TGTGCCAGCAGTGACTCGGCGGGGGGAACCACAGATACGCAGTATTTT
. TRBJ2-7 . TRBV25-1 CASSRAYEQYF TGTGCCAGCAGTCGGGCCTACGAGCAGTACTTC
. TRBJ1-1 . TRBV7-9 CASSLQGGLNTEAFF TGTGCCAGCAGCTTACAAGGGGGATTGAACACTGAAGCTTTCTTT
. TRBJ2-3 TRBD2 TRBV7-6 CASSLVAGGGRSTDTQYF TGTGCCAGCAGCTTGGTTGCTGGCGGGGGGAGGTCCACAGATACGCAGTATTTT
. TRBJ2-1 TRBD2 TRBV19 CASRGESSYNEQFF TGTGCCAGCCGGGGGGAGAGCTCCTACAATGAGCAGTTCTTC
. TRBJ1-6 . TRBV3-1/TRBV3-2 CASSQDYHNSPLHF TGTGCCAGCAGCCAAGATTATCATAATTCACCCCTCCACTTT
. TRBJ2-5 TRBD1 TRBV2 CASSGQGGLTETQYF TGTGCCAGCAGTGGACAGGGCGGGCTTACGGAGACCCAGTACTTC
. TRBJ2-3 . TRBV5-4 CASSLASEDTQYF TGTGCCAGCAGCTTGGCTAGCGAAGATACGCAGTATTTT
. TRBJ2-3 TRBD2 TRBV18 CASSHPASGRTNTQYF TGTGCCAGCTCACACCCCGCCAGCGGGAGGACAAATACGCAGTATTTT
. TRBJ2-3 TRBD1 TRBV24-1 CATSPTGGGTDTQYF TGTGCCACCAGCCCAACAGGGGGAGGCACAGATACGCAGTATTTT
. TRBJ1-2 . TRBV27 CASSDRGHSRTLYGYTF TGTGCCAGCAGTGACCGAGGACACTCCCGCACCCTCTATGGCTACACCTTC
. TRBJ2-2 TRBD2 TRBV11-3 CASSLSGSDTGELFF TGTGCCAGCAGCCTAAGCGGGAGCGACACCGGGGAGCTGTTTTTT
. TRBJ2-2 TRBD1 TRBV4-1 CASSQERQGAGAGELFF TGCGCCAGCAGCCAAGAACGACAGGGTGCTGGGGCCGGGGAGCTGTTTTTT
. TRBJ1-1 . TRBV27 CASNEGSSNTEAFF TGTGCCTCTAATGAGGGCTCCTCGAACACTGAAGCTTTCTTT
. TRBJ2-7 TRBD2 TRBV5-1 CASSGGYEQYF TGCGCCAGCTCGGGGGGCTACGAGCAGTACTTC
. TRBJ2-7 TRBD2 TRBV18 CASSSGIAGNEQYF TGTGCCAGCTCTTCGGGGATAGCGGGTAACGAGCAGTACTTC
once TRBJ2-2 . TRBV24-1 CATKSNSPTGELFF TGTGCCACCAAGTCTAACAGCCCGACCGGGGAGCTGTTTTTT
. TRBJ1-2 TRBD1 TRBV24-1 CATSPHRGIEGYTF TGTGCCACCTCCCCTCACAGGGGAATAGAGGGCTACACCTTC
. TRBJ2-2 . TRBV5-4 CASSSGSTGELFF TGTGCCAGCAGCTCAGGAAGCACCGGGGAGCTGTTTTTT
once TRBJ2-7 TRBD2 TRBV19 CASSITAGGYEQYF TGTGCCAGTAGTATCACGGCGGGAGGATACGAGCAGTACTTC
. TRBJ2-5 TRBD1 TRBV19 CASSKGQGAEETQYF TGTGCCAGTAGTAAGGGACAGGGGGCGGAGGAGACCCAGTACTTC
once TRBJ2-7 TRBD1 TRBV28 CASSLQGADYEQYF TGTGCCAGCAGTCTACAGGGGGCTGACTACGAGCAGTACTTC
. TRBJ1-1 . TRBV6-5 CASETPPNTEAFF TGTGCCAGCGAGACACCTCCAAACACTGAAGCTTTCTTT
. TRBJ2-7 TRBD2 TRBV4-3 CASSRRLAGDYEQYF TGCGCCAGCAGCCGCCGACTAGCGGGAGACTACGAGCAGTACTTC
. TRBJ2-7 . TRBV6-5 CASSQLGYEQYF TGTGCCAGCAGTCAACTAGGGTACGAGCAGTACTTC
. TRBJ1-5 . TRBV3-1/TRBV3-2 CASSPPGGGNQPQHF TGTGCCAGCAGCCCACCGGGCGGGGGCAATCAGCCCCAGCATTTT
. TRBJ2-7 . TRBV15 CATSRDQVRHSYEQYF TGTGCCACCAGCAGAGATCAAGTCAGGCACTCCTACGAGCAGTACTTC
. TRBJ2-7 TRBD2 TRBV6-2/TRBV6-3 CASSYPRTSGGYEQYF TGTGCCAGCAGTTACCCCCGGACTAGCGGAGGCTACGAGCAGTACTTC
. TRBJ1-3 TRBD1 TRBV6-6 CASSYRGYTIYF TGTGCCAGCAGCTACAGGGGATACACCATATATTTT
. TRBJ1-2 . TRBV10-3 CAISSFGRVSNYGYTF TGTGCCATCAGTTCCTTCGGGAGGGTTTCTAACTATGGCTACACCTTC
. TRBJ1-2 TRBD1 TRBV4-1 CASSQAGQGYGYTF TGCGCCAGCAGCCAAGCGGGACAGGGGTACGGCTACACCTTC
. TRBJ2-1 TRBD2 TRBV18 CASSTPGLAAINEQFF TGTGCCAGCTCAACACCGGGACTAGCGGCCATTAATGAGCAGTTCTTC
. TRBJ2-1 . TRBV21-1 CASSKVPGGDYNEQFF TGTGCCAGCAGCAAAGTCCCGGGAGGGGATTACAATGAGCAGTTCTTC
. TRBJ2-7 . TRBV6-7 CASSYSRAGSYEQYF TGTGCCAGCAGTTACTCGCGGGCAGGCTCCTACGAGCAGTACTTC
. TRBJ1-2 TRBD1 TRBV4-1 CASSRDRAYGYTF TGCGCCAGCAGCCGCGACAGGGCCTATGGCTACACCTTC
. TRBJ1-6 . TRBV5-1 CASSLSGGQTHPLHF TGCGCCAGCAGCTTGTCCGGGGGTCAGACGCACCCCCTCCACTTT
. TRBJ2-1 TRBD2 TRBV18 CASSLGLAVDEQFF TGTGCCAGCTCACTCGGACTAGCGGTCGATGAGCAGTTCTTC